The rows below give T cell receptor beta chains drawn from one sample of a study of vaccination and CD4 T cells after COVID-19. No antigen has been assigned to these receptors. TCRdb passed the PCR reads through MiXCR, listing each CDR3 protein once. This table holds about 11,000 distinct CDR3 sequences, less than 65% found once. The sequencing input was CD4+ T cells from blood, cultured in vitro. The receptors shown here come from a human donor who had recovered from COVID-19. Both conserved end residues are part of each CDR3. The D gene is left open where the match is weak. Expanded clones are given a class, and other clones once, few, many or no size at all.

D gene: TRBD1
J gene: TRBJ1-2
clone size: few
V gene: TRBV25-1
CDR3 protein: CASSDAKTGGNYGYTF
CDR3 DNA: TGTGCCAGCAGTGATGCCAAGACAGGGGGTAACTATGGCTACACCTTC

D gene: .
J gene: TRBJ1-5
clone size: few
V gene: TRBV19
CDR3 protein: CASEIGYNQPQHF
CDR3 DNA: TGTGCCAGTGAAATTGGGTACAATCAGCCCCAGCATTTT

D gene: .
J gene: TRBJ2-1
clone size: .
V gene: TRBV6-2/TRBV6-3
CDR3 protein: CASSYRGGILGNEQFF
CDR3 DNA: TGTGCCAGCAGTTACCGCGGCGGGATCTTAGGCAATGAGCAGTTCTTC

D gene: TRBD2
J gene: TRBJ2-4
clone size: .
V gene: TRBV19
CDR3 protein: CASSEGLDGIQYF
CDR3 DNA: TGTGCCAGTAGCGAGGGACTAGATGGCATTCAGTACTTC

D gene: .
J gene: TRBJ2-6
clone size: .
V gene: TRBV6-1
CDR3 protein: CASMWGFSSGANVLTF
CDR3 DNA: TGTGCCAGCATGTGGGGATTCAGCTCTGGGGCCAACGTCCTGACTTTC

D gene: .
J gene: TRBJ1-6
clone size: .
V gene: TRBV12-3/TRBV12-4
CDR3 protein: CASTLAEGHSPLHF
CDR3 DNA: TGTGCCAGCACCTTGGCAGAGGGCCATTCACCCCTCCACTTT

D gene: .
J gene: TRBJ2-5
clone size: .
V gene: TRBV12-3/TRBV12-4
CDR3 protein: CASSLGLRQETQYF
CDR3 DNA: TGTGCCAGCAGTTTAGGACTGCGGCAAGAGACCCAGTACTTC

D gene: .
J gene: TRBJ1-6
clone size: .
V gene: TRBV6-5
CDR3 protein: CASSFSYNSPLHF
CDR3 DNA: TGTGCCAGCAGTTTCTCCTATAATTCACCCCTCCACTTT

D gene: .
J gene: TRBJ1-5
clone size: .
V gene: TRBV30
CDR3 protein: CAWSVEPNQPQHF
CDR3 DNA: TGTGCCTGGAGTGTAGAGCCTAATCAGCCCCAGCATTTT

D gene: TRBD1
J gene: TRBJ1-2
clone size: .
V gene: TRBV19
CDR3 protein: CASSSATGGNYGYTF
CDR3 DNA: TGTGCCAGTAGTAGTGCGACAGGGGGTAACTATGGCTACACCTTC

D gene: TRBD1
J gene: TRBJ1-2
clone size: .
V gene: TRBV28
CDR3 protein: CASTTGQAYGYTF
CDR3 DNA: TGTGCCAGCACTACCGGACAGGCCTATGGCTACACCTTC

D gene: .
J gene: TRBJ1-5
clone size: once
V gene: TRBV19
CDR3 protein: CASSLSGQPQHF
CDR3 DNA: TGTGCCAGTAGTTTATCGGGGCAGCCCCAGCATTTT

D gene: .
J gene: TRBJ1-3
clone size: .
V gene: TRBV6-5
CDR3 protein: CASSYKGDTRNTIYF
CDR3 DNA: TGTGCCAGCAGTTACAAAGGGGATACCCGAAACACCATATATTTT

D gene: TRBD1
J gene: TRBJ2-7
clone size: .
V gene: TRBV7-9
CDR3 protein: CASSPGQGTYEQYF
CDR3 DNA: TGTGCCAGCAGCCCGGGACAGGGCACCTACGAGCAGTACTTC

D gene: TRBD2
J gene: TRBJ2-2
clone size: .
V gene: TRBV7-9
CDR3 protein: CASSRLAGNTGELFF
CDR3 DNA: TGTGCCAGCAGCCGACTAGCGGGGAACACCGGGGAGCTGTTTTTT

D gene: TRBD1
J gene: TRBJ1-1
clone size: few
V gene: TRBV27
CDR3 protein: CASSLKRGGLTEAFF
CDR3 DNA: TGTGCCAGCAGTTTAAAGCGAGGGGGCTTGACTGAAGCTTTCTTT

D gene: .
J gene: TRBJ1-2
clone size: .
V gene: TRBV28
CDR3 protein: CASSLGAYYGYTF
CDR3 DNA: TGTGCCAGCAGTTTGGGGGCTTACTATGGCTACACCTTC

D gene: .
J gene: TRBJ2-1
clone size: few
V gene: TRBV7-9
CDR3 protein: CASSVAPLYYNEQFF
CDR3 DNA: TGTGCCAGCAGTGTGGCCCCCCTCTACTACAATGAGCAGTTCTTC

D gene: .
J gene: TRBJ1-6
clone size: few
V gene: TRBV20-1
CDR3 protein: CSARGPVSYNSPLHF
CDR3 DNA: TGCAGTGCTAGAGGGCCGGTCTCCTATAATTCACCCCTCCACTTT

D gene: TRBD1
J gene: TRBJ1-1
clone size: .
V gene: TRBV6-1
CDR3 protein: CASRRPGQGRTEAFF
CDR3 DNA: TGTGCCAGCAGGCGGCCGGGACAGGGTCGCACTGAAGCTTTCTTT

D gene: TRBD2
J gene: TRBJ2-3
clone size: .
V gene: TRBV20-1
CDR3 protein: CSVSSGRLGTDTQYF
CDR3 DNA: TGCAGTGTTAGTAGCGGGAGGTTAGGCACAGATACGCAGTATTTT

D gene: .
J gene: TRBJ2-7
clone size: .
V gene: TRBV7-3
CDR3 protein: CASSYSGSSYEQYF
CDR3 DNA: TGTGCCAGCAGTTACTCGGGAAGCTCCTACGAGCAGTACTTC

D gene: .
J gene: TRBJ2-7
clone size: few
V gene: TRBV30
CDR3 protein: CAFRGPLYEQYF
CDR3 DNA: TGTGCCTTCCGCGGACCTCTCTACGAGCAGTACTTC

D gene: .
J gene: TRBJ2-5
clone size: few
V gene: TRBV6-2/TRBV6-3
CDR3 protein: CASQSLQRQGGETQYF
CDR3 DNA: TGTGCCAGCCAGTCCTTACAGCGGCAGGGCGGAGAGACCCAGTACTTC

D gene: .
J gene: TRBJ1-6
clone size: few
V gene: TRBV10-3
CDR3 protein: CAISESGSLPLHF
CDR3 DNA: TGTGCCATCAGTGAGTCGGGAAGCCTCCCCCTCCACTTT

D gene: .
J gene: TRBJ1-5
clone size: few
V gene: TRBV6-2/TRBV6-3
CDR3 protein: CASSFAGRNQPQHF
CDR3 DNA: TGTGCCAGCAGTTTCGCAGGGCGCAATCAGCCCCAGCATTTT

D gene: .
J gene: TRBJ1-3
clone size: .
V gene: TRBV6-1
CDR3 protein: CASIPPRAYSGNTIYF
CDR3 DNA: TGTGCCAGCATCCCTCCTAGGGCCTACTCTGGAAACACCATATATTTT

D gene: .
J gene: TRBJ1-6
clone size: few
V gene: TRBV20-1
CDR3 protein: CSARDGIARAYNSPLHF
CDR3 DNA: TGCAGTGCTAGGGACGGCATAGCTAGGGCCTATAATTCACCCCTCCACTTT

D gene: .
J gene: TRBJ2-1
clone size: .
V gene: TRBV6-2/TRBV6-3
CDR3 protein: CASSYVIREQFF
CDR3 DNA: TGTGCCAGCAGTTACGTAATACGGGAGCAGTTCTTC

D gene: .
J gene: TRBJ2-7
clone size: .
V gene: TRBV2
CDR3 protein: CASSEQGYEQYF
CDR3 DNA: TGTGCCAGCAGTGAACAGGGCTACGAGCAGTACTTC

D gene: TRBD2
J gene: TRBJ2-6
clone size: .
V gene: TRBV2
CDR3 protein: CASSTSGGPSGANVLTF
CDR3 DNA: TGTGCCAGCAGCACTAGCGGGGGACCTTCTGGGGCCAACGTCCTGACTTTC

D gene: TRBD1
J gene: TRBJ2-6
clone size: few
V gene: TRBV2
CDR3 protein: CASTLDRVGSGANVLTF
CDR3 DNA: TGTGCCAGCACTCTGGACAGGGTGGGCTCTGGGGCCAACGTCCTGACTTTC

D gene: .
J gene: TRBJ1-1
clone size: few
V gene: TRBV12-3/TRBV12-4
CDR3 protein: CASSLDFSGIGAFF
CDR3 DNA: TGTGCCAGCAGTTTAGATTTTAGTGGTATAGGAGCTTTCTTT

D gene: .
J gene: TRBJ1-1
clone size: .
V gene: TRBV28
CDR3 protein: CASSFMGRESTEAFF
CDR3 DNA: TGTGCCAGCAGTTTTATGGGCAGGGAAAGCACTGAAGCTTTCTTT

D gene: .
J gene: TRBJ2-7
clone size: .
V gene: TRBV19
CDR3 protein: CASSMSLTSYEQYF
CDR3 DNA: TGTGCCAGTAGTATGTCGCTGACATCCTACGAGCAGTACTTC

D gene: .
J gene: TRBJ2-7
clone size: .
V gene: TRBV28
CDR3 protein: CASKPGTRVINEQYF
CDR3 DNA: TGTGCCAGCAAACCAGGTACTAGGGTTATCAACGAGCAGTACTTC

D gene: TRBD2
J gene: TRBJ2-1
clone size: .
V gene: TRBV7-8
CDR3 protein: CASSFTRFSGTSLYVGQFF
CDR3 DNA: TGTGCCAGCAGTTTCACGCGGTTTTCCGGGACTAGCTTGTACGTCGGGCAGTTCTTC

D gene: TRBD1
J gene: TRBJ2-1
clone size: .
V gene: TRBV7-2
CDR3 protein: CASSRGTGLYNEQFF
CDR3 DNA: TGTGCCAGCAGCAGAGGGACAGGGCTCTACAATGAGCAGTTCTTC

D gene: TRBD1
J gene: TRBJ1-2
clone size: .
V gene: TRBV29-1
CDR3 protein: CSVLPGQGRRYTF
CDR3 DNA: TGCAGCGTTTTACCGGGACAGGGCAGGCGCTACACCTTC

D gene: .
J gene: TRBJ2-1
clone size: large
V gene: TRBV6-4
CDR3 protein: CASRSGLGYSNEQFF
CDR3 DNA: TGTGCCAGCAGGTCCGGGTTAGGCTACTCCAATGAGCAGTTCTTC

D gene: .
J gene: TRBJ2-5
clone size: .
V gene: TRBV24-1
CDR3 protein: CATSAPDLQETQYF
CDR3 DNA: TGTGCCACCAGTGCTCCAGACCTCCAAGAGACCCAGTACTTC

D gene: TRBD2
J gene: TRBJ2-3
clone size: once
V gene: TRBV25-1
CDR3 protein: CASTELAGNTDTQYF
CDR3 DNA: TGTGCCAGCACCGAACTAGCGGGAAACACAGATACGCAGTATTTT

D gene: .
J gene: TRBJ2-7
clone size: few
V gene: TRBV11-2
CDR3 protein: CASSLVPGTPVLYEQYF
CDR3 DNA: TGTGCCAGCAGCTTAGTCCCCGGGACCCCTGTCCTCTACGAGCAGTACTTC

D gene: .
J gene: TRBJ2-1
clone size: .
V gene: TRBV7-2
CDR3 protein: CASSRLRQSSYNEQFF
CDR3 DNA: TGTGCCAGCAGCCGGCTACGACAGAGCTCCTACAATGAGCAGTTCTTC

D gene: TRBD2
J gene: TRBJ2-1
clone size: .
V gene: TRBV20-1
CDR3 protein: CSARDYSGRRVNEQFF
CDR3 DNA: TGCAGTGCTAGAGACTATAGCGGGAGGAGGGTCAATGAGCAGTTCTTC